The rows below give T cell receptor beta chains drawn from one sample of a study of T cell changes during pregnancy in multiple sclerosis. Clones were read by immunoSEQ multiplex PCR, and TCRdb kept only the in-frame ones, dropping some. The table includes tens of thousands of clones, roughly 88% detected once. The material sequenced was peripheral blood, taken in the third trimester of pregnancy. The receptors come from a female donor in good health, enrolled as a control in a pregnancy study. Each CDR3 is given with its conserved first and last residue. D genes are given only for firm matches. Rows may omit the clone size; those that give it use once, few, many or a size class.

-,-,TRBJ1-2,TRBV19,TGTGCCAGTAGTTCCGACTATGGCTACACCTTC,CASSSDYGYTF
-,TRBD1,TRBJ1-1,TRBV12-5,TGTGCTAGTGGGTGGACCGGGACAGGGGCTGAAGCTTTCTTT,CASGWTGTGAEAFF
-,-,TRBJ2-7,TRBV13,TGTGCCAGCAGCCCCCGGAGGCAGGGGACCTTCTACGAGCAGTACTTC,CASSPRRQGTFYEQYF
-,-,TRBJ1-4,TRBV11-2,TGTGCCAGCAGCTTAGATAAGGGGTTTTTTGAAAAACTGTTTTTT,CASSLDKGFFEKLFF
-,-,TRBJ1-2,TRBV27,TGTGCCAGCAGTTTAAACAGGCTAAGCTATGGCTACACCTTC,CASSLNRLSYGYTF
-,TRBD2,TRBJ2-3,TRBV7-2,TGTGCCAGCAGCTGGACTAGCGGGGTCGGAGATACGCAGTATTTT,CASSWTSGVGDTQYF
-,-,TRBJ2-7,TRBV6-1,TGTGCCAGCAGTCGGGGTGGCTCCTACGAGCAGTACTTC,CASSRGGSYEQYF
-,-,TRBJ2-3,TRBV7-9,TGTGCCAGCAGCTTAGGTGCAGCGTTAGTTGGTGATACGCAGTATTTT,CASSLGAALVGDTQYF
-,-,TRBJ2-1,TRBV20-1,TGCAGTGCTAAACTAAACAATGAGCAGTTCTTC,CSAKLNNEQFF
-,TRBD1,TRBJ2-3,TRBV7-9,TGTGCCAGCAGCCCCCGGACAGGGGTGGGCACAGATACGCAGTATTTT,CASSPRTGVGTDTQYF
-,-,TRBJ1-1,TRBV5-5,TGTGCCAGCAGCCAGCGGGGTCCCACTGAAGCTTTCTTT,CASSQRGPTEAFF
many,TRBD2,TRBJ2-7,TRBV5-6,TGTGCCAGCAGCTTGACTAGCGGAGGGGGGGAGAACTTC,CASSLTSGGGENF
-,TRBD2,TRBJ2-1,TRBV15,TGTGCCACCAGCTATCCCGGGGCGGGGGTCAATGAGCAGTTCTTC,CATSYPGAGVNEQFF
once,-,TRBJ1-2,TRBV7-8,TGTGCCAGCAGCTTAGCCGGGGATTACCCTAACTATGGCTACACCTTC,CASSLAGDYPNYGYTF
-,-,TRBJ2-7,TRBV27,TGTGCCAGCAGCCCCGCGGGGCCCTACGAGCAGTACTTC,CASSPAGPYEQYF
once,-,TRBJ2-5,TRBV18,TGTGCCAGCTCACCTCTCGACTGGGAGACCCAGTACTTC,CASSPLDWETQYF
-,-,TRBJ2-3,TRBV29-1,TGCAGCGCCGATTCGGGCACAGATACGCAGTATTTT,CSADSGTDTQYF
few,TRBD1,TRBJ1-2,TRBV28,TGTGCCAGCAGTGGGGGACAGTTCTATGGCTACACCTTC,CASSGGQFYGYTF
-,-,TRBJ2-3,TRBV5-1,TGCGCCAGCAGCTTGTCGGTAGGGGGCACAGATACGCAGTATTTT,CASSLSVGGTDTQYF
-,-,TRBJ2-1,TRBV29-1,TGCAGCGTTGAACGGGGTAGCTCCTACAATGAGCAGTTCTTC,CSVERGSSYNEQFF
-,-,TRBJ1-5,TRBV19,TGTGCCAGTAGTATGGTAGGGGGGGACCAGCCCCAGCATTTT,CASSMVGGDQPQHF